A single sample is the source of the 18 T cell receptor beta chains below, sequenced in a study of cytomegalovirus exposure and HLA in healthy donors. It was with 60 Vbeta and 13 Jbeta primers that the PCR ran. Produced via immunoSEQ multiplex PCR; TCRdb's table is partial and in-frame only. The data hold about 94,000 clones, with over 50% observed a single time. The source material was PBMCs. These receptors came from a man aged 30 to 45 in good health and CMV-seronegative.

The chain combines TRBV21-1 with TRBJ2-5; the D segment call TRBD2 is taken from the table without a DNA check. TRBV21-1 is given as a pseudogene. The CDR3 is made up of 18 amino acids. The chain's CDR3 is CASSIGTSGTLRAETQYF. The CDR3 region has the DNA TGTGCCAGCAGCATTGGGACTAGCGGGACCCTAAGGGCGGAGACCCAGTACTTC.

The chain carries TRBV5-1 and TRBJ1-2, with 8 bases matching TRBD1. CDR3 size: 14 residues. The V gene's germline CDR1 is SGHRS and CDR2 YFSETQ. V dropped 5 bases and J dropped 3; count of bases not matched to a gene: 6. The CDR3: CASRLGQGYYGYTF. As DNA, the CDR3 is TGCGCCAGCAGACTCGGACAGGGCTACTATGGCTACACCTTC. Combining the CDR3 with reference TRBV5-1 and TRBJ1-2 gives the whole variable domain KAGVTQTPRYLIKTRGQQVTLSCSPISGHRSVSWYQQTPGQGLQFLFEYFSETQRNKGNFPGRFSGRQFSNSRSEMNVSTLELGDSALYLCASRLGQGYYGYTFGSGTRLTVV.

The sample holds a few counts of this clone. The J gene is TRBJ2-7, the V gene TRBV21-1; the DNA was not compared with TRBD1, the D call given in the table. TRBV21-1 has pseudogene status. This CDR3 is 17 amino acids long. The CDR3 coding sequence is TGTGCCAGCAGCAAAGAACCGCTGGCGGACAGGGACTACGAGCAGTACTTC. Protein sequence: CASSKEPLADRDYEQYF.

The CDR3 DNA follows: TGTGCCAGTAGTATTTTGGGGACAGGGATAGATACGCAGTATTTT. Translating gives CASSILGTGIDTQYF. The genes are TRBV19 and TRBJ2-3; 9 nucleotides agree with TRBD1. The germline gives CDR1 LNHDA, CDR2 SQIVND (reference sequence). Unmatched junction bases numbered 6, after V lost 3 bases and J lost 5 bases. The CDR3 has 15 amino acids.

The chain joins TRBV5-1 to TRBJ2-5; 7 positions match TRBD1. The CDR3 covers 13 residues. Germline loops: CDR1 SGHRS, CDR2 YFSETQ. V lost 3 bases, J lost 4 bases, and 3 bases stayed unmatched. CDR3 nucleotides: TGCGCCAGCAGCTCCCGGGACAGAGAGACCCAGTACTTC. This encodes CASSSRDRETQYF.

The chain has TRBV4-3 and TRBJ1-4; 10 bases map to TRBD1. CDR3 size: 16 residues. The germline V gene has CDR1 LGHNA and CDR2 YSLEER. The junction had 5 bases not matched to a gene; V was cut back by 1 base and J by 6 bases. The DNA of the CDR3 is TGCGCCAGCAGCCAAGGACTAGGGACAGGGGATGAAAAACTGTTTTTT. It specifies CASSQGLGTGDEKLFF.

This chain joins TRBV5-1 and TRBJ2-5, with 10 bases that match TRBD1. The junction had 3 bases not matched to a gene; V was cut back by 0 bases and J by 4 bases. The germline V gene encodes CDR1 SGHRS and CDR2 YFSETQ. The CDR3 is made up of 15 amino acids. CDR3 in DNA: TGCGCCAGCAGCTTGGGACAGGGGGCTCGAGAGACCCAGTACTTC. This codes for CASSLGQGARETQYF. Looking up the rest from reference TRBV5-1 and TRBJ2-5 gives the full variable domain: KAGVTQTPRYLIKTRGQQVTLSCSPISGHRSVSWYQQTPGQGLQFLFEYFSETQRNKGNFPGRFSGRQFSNSRSEMNVSTLELGDSALYLCASSLGQGARETQYFGPGTRLLVL.

This clone was seen more than once but under ten times. The CDR3 sequence is CASTPLAGKYEQYF. CDR3 DNA: TGTGCCAGCACCCCTTTAGCGGGAAAGTACGAGCAGTACTTC. This chain links TRBV6-5 with TRBJ2-7; 8 positions agree with TRBD2. The CDR3 spans 14 residues. Losses at the gene ends were 7 bases for V and 4 bases for J; bases not matched to a gene: 9. CDR1 is MNHEY, CDR2 SVGAGI, per germline.

The chain's CDR3 is CASSPGIQGWGTGELFF. Here the CDR3 DNA reads TGTGCCAGCAGCCCCGGTATACAGGGATGGGGGACCGGGGAGCTGTTTTTT. The gene calls are TRBV5-8 and TRBJ2-2, with D possibly matching TRBD1 (6 bases). The ends were cut back, 4 bases at V and 5 bases at J, with 21 bases in the middle. The CDR3 has 17 residues. Germline V gives CDR1 SGHTS, CDR2 YDEGEE.

This chain connects TRBV11-1 to TRBJ1-1; D unclear. Between the trimmed V and J ends, which lost 2 bases and 0 bases, there was a span of 16 bases. The CDR3 has 17 residues. Germline V CDR1 and CDR2: SGHAT, FQDESV (reference sequence). CDR3 in DNA: TGTGCCAGCAGCTTACCGAAGATAGAATATGTGAACACTGAAGCTTTCTTT. It is translated as CASSLPKIEYVNTEAFF.

V and J are TRBV7-2 and TRBJ2-3; D is possibly TRBD2 (5 bases). This CDR3 comprises 15 residues. Trimming removed 6 bases at V and 4 bases at J, with 17 bases between. Germline V CDR1 and CDR2: SGHTA, FQGNSA. The CDR3 coding sequence is TGTGCCAGCAGTAAAAACGGACTCACCCCAGATACGCAGTATTTT. Translating gives CASSKNGLTPDTQYF.

This clone has more than one count but fewer than ten. The chain has TRBV18 and TRBJ2-2; 8 bases fit TRBD1. Unmatched junction bases numbered 13, after V lost 6 bases and J lost 7 bases. In germline, CDR1 is KGHSH, CDR2 LQKENI. CDR3 length equals 16 residues. In DNA, the CDR3 is TGTGCCAGCTCTCCAGAGGACAGGGTGGATATCGGGGAGCTGTTTTTT. It encodes CASSPEDRVDIGELFF.

The chain has TRBV19 and TRBJ2-5; no clear D gene. The V gene's germline CDR1 is LNHDA and CDR2 SQIVND (reference sequence). The CDR3 totals 13 residues. Trimming cost V 4 bases and J 1 base, with 7 bases left between them. CDR3 DNA: TGTGCCAGTAGTACTAGTGGCCAAGAGACCCAGTACTTC. It specifies CASSTSGQETQYF. The whole variable domain, remainder taken from reference TRBV19 and TRBJ2-5, is DGGITQSPKYLFRKEGQNVTLSCEQNLNHDAMYWYRQDPGQGLRLIYYSQIVNDFQKGDIAEGYSVSREKKESFPLTVTSAQKNPTAFYLCASSTSGQETQYFGPGTRLLVL.

The chain couples TRBV6-5 to TRBJ1-1; TRBD1 agrees at 8 bases. The V gene end was trimmed by 5 bases and the J gene end by 6 bases; junction bases not matched to a gene: 5. There are 13 residues in the CDR3. Germline values: CDR1 MNHEY, CDR2 SVGAGI. CDR3 residues: CASSRGQGAEAFF. In DNA, the CDR3 is TGTGCCAGCAGTCGCGGACAGGGCGCTGAAGCTTTCTTT.

The chain employs TRBV28 and TRBJ2-5, with D maybe TRBD2 (6 bases). Germline V CDR1 and CDR2: MDHEN, SYDVKM. The CDR3 covers 15 residues. V lost 6 bases, J lost 4 bases, and 18 bases lay in between. The CDR3 DNA follows: TGTGCCAGCAGCCGGTGGGGGGAAGAGGGAGAGACCCAGTACTTC. This translates into CASSRWGEEGETQYF.

V usage is TRBV6-1 and J usage is TRBJ2-2; TRBD2 agrees at 13 bases. CDR3 length equals 17 residues. After removal of 1 base from V and 7 bases from J, the junction contained 6 bases not matched to a gene. The germline V gene encodes CDR1 MNHNS and CDR2 SASEGT. This CDR3 is CASSEGLAGGPGGELFF. CDR3 in DNA: TGTGCCAGCAGTGAAGGACTAGCGGGAGGACCTGGCGGGGAGCTGTTTTTT.

This chain joins TRBV7-8 and TRBJ2-5; 8 bases match TRBD1. V shed 3 bases, J shed 5 bases, and the junction held 5 bases outside the gene matches. CDR1 is SGHVS and CDR2 is FQNEAQ in the germline V gene. The CDR3 sequence is 14 residues long. This CDR3 reads CASSLDRAGETQYF. The CDR3 DNA reads as TGTGCCAGCAGCTTGGACAGGGCGGGGGAGACCCAGTACTTC.

The chain recombines TRBV19 with TRBJ2-3; TRBD2 is a possible D gene (7 bases). The CDR3 consists of 16 residues. Germline values: CDR1 LNHDA, CDR2 SQIVND (reference sequence). Trimming shortened V by 3 bases and J by 0 bases, and 13 bases separated the two germline ends. CDR3 coding DNA: TGTGCCAGTAGTATTGCGGGGGCGAGGAGCACAGATACGCAGTATTTT. Its protein product is CASSIAGARSTDTQYF.